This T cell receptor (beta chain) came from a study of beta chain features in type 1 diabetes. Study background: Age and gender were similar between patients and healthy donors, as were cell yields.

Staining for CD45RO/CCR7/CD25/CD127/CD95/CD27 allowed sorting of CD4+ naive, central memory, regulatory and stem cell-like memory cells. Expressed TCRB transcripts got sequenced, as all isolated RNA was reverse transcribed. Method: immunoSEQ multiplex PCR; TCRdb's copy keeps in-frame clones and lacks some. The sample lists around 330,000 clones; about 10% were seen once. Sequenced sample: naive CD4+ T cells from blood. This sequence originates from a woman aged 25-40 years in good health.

This CDR3 reads CASSSRGAAADTQYF. DNA of the CDR3: TGTGCCAGCAGCTCCAGGGGGGCGGCGGCAGATACGCAGTATTTT. The rearrangement links TRBV7-8 to TRBJ2-3; tentatively, D is TRBD1 (7 bases). Germline lookup yields CDR1 SGHVS and CDR2 FQNEAQ. Trimming left V 4 bases short and J 4 bases short, with 15 bases between. This CDR3 has 15 amino acids.